Listed below are T cell receptor beta chains from one sample, sequenced in a study of shared clonotypes between healthy human individuals. Clones were read by immunoSEQ multiplex PCR, and TCRdb kept only the in-frame ones, dropping some. The table includes under 2,000,000 clones, about 94% detected once. Material for sequencing was naive CD8+ T cells sorted from blood. The receptors come from a man aged 18-30 years in good health. Both conserved end residues are part of each CDR3. A D gene is named only where the DNA matches it firmly. The size field is filled for only some rows; it gives once, few, many or a size class.

D gene: -
J gene: TRBJ1-2
V gene: TRBV2
clone size: -
CDR3 protein: CASSDLPGSPFNYGYTF
CDR3 DNA: TGTGCCAGCAGTGATCTACCGGGATCGCCCTTTAACTATGGCTACACCTTC

D gene: -
J gene: TRBJ2-1
V gene: TRBV28
clone size: -
CDR3 protein: CASSFSGSSYIGQFF
CDR3 DNA: TGTGCCAGCAGTTTCTCAGGGAGTTCCTACATCGGGCAGTTCTTC

D gene: -
J gene: TRBJ1-6
V gene: TRBV7-8
clone size: -
CDR3 protein: CASSLEILGEVSRHPLHF
CDR3 DNA: TGTGCCAGCAGCTTAGAAATTTTGGGTGAGGTATCGAGGCATCCCCTCCACTTT

D gene: -
J gene: TRBJ1-4
V gene: TRBV5-1
clone size: -
CDR3 protein: CASREDPLGGKKLFF
CDR3 DNA: TGCGCCAGCAGGGAGGACCCCCTCGGGGGGAAGAAACTGTTTTTT

D gene: -
J gene: TRBJ2-1
V gene: TRBV7-8
clone size: -
CDR3 protein: CASSSHPGSYNEQFF
CDR3 DNA: TGTGCCAGCAGCTCTCATCCGGGGTCCTACAATGAGCAGTTCTTC

D gene: TRBD1
J gene: TRBJ2-7
V gene: TRBV5-1
clone size: -
CDR3 protein: CASSWDRDSVTYEQYF
CDR3 DNA: TGCGCCAGCAGCTGGGACCGGGACAGCGTAACGTACGAGCAGTACTTC

D gene: -
J gene: TRBJ2-5
V gene: TRBV5-4
clone size: -
CDR3 protein: CASSFGGMETQYF
CDR3 DNA: TGTGCCAGCAGCTTCGGGGGAATGGAGACCCAGTACTTC

D gene: TRBD1
J gene: TRBJ1-5
V gene: TRBV5-1
clone size: -
CDR3 protein: CASSQTGNQPQHF
CDR3 DNA: TGCGCCAGCAGCCAGACAGGGAATCAGCCCCAGCATTTT

D gene: TRBD2
J gene: TRBJ2-1
V gene: TRBV11-2
clone size: -
CDR3 protein: CASSLELATYNEQFF
CDR3 DNA: TGTGCCAGCAGCTTAGAACTAGCGACCTACAATGAGCAGTTCTTC

D gene: TRBD1
J gene: TRBJ2-1
V gene: TRBV4-1
clone size: -
CDR3 protein: CASSLTQGSPYNEQFF
CDR3 DNA: TGCGCCAGCAGCCTCACACAGGGGAGCCCCTACAATGAGCAGTTCTTC

D gene: TRBD2
J gene: TRBJ2-3
V gene: TRBV5-1
clone size: -
CDR3 protein: CASSLSGTSGISDTQYF
CDR3 DNA: TGCGCCAGCAGCTTGTCCGGGACTAGCGGGATATCAGATACGCAGTATTTT

D gene: -
J gene: TRBJ1-6
V gene: TRBV7-9
clone size: -
CDR3 protein: CASSLSGGDSPLHF
CDR3 DNA: TGTGCCAGCAGCTTAAGTGGGGGGGATTCACCCCTCCACTTT

D gene: TRBD1
J gene: TRBJ1-6
V gene: TRBV10-3
clone size: -
CDR3 protein: CAISESPSGTGFSSPLHF
CDR3 DNA: TGTGCCATCAGTGAGTCGCCTTCGGGGACAGGGTTTTCTTCACCCCTCCACTTT

D gene: TRBD1
J gene: TRBJ2-3
V gene: TRBV7-9
clone size: once
CDR3 protein: CASSLVWDRLQYF
CDR3 DNA: TGTGCCAGCAGCTTAGTCTGGGACAGGTTGCAGTATTTT

D gene: -
J gene: TRBJ2-1
V gene: TRBV5-6
clone size: -
CDR3 protein: CASSLQNDNEQFF
CDR3 DNA: TGTGCCAGCAGCTTGCAAAATGACAATGAGCAGTTCTTC

D gene: -
J gene: TRBJ2-7
V gene: TRBV19
clone size: -
CDR3 protein: CASSIDRGENYEQYF
CDR3 DNA: TGTGCCAGTAGTATAGATCGTGGGGAAAACTACGAGCAGTACTTC

D gene: -
J gene: TRBJ2-5
V gene: TRBV27
clone size: -
CDR3 protein: CASSRLGLYQETQYF
CDR3 DNA: TGTGCCAGCAGCCGACTTGGATTGTACCAAGAGACCCAGTACTTC